These T cell receptor beta chains were read from a single sample in a study of blood T cell repertoires in COVID-19. Assay used: immunoSEQ multiplex PCR; TCRdb lists only in-frame clones, some missing. The data show 100,000 to 150,000 clones, over 75% seen once. Source material: peripheral blood. Receptors were obtained from an elderly woman with acute or convalescent COVID-19. CDR3s include the opening cysteine and the closing phenylalanine or tryptophan. A D gene is named only where the DNA matches it firmly. Only part of the rows carry a size: once, few, many, or a class if the clone is expanded.

j_gene	abundance	d_gene	v_gene	CDR3aa	CDR3nt
TRBJ1-5	NA	TRBD1	TRBV7-9	CASSHGQGRQPQHF	TGTGCCAGCAGCCATGGACAGGGACGCCAGCCCCAGCATTTT
TRBJ1-2	NA	TRBD1	TRBV9	CASSVGTGGGGYTF	TGTGCCAGCAGCGTAGGGACAGGGGGCGGTGGCTACACCTTC
TRBJ2-5	once	TRBD2	TRBV14	CASSHQLAGDQETQYF	TGTGCCAGCAGCCACCAACTAGCGGGGGACCAAGAGACCCAGTACTTC
TRBJ2-5	NA	TRBD2	TRBV2	CASRMTSGVETQYF	TGTGCCAGCAGGATGACTAGCGGGGTCGAGACCCAGTACTTC
TRBJ2-7	NA	TRBD1	TRBV6-6	CASSIGTGAYEQYF	TGTGCCAGCAGTATAGGGACAGGGGCCTACGAGCAGTACTTC
TRBJ2-7	NA	NA	TRBV4-2	CASSPSETTSYEQYF	TGTGCCAGCAGCCCCTCTGAGACAACCTCCTACGAGCAGTACTTC
TRBJ1-3	NA	NA	TRBV5-8	CASSLSQNTIYF	TGTGCCAGCAGCTTATCCCAAAACACCATATATTTT
TRBJ2-1	NA	TRBD2	TRBV5-1	CASRSVSGRNEQFF	TGCGCCAGCAGGTCGGTTAGCGGGAGAAATGAGCAGTTCTTC
TRBJ1-2	once	NA	TRBV4-2	CASSQDPEGIYGYTF	TGTGCCAGCAGCCAAGATCCCGAGGGCATTTATGGCTACACCTTC
TRBJ2-3	NA	TRBD2	TRBV5-8	CASSLIILAGTITDTQYF	TGTGCCAGCAGCTTGATTATCCTAGCGGGTACAATCACAGATACGCAGTATTTT
TRBJ1-2	NA	NA	TRBV12-2	CASRLEPWTGMISLYGYTF	TGTGCAAGTCGCTTAGAGCCCTGGACAGGGATGATATCGCTATATGGCTACACCTTC
TRBJ1-5	NA	TRBD1	TRBV2	CASKPGQGANQPQHF	TGTGCCAGCAAACCGGGACAGGGGGCAAATCAGCCCCAGCATTTT
TRBJ2-1	NA	TRBD2	TRBV15	CATSRVGTSFGNEQFF	TGTGCCACCAGCAGAGTCGGGACTAGTTTTGGCAATGAGCAGTTCTTC
TRBJ2-1	NA	NA	TRBV10-3	CAISAGGQIYNEQFF	TGTGCCATCAGTGCTGGGGGACAAATATACAATGAGCAGTTCTTC
TRBJ1-1	NA	NA	TRBV9	CASSVGGMNTEAFF	TGTGCCAGCAGCGTAGGGGGCATGAACACTGAAGCTTTCTTT
TRBJ1-6	NA	NA	TRBV3-1/TRBV3-2	CASSPSGGARGSPLHF	TGTGCCAGCAGCCCTTCCGGAGGGGCGCGAGGTTCACCCCTCCACTTT
TRBJ2-2	once	NA	TRBV28	CASSPSPGELFF	TGTGCCAGCAGTCCTTCCCCCGGGGAGCTGTTTTTT
TRBJ2-3	NA	NA	TRBV27	CASKNSAHTQYF	TGTGCCAGCAAAAATAGCGCACATACGCAGTATTTT
TRBJ1-6	NA	NA	TRBV3-1/TRBV3-2	CASSRGQNSPLHF	TGTGCCAGCAGCCGGGGACAAAATTCACCCCTCCACTTT
TRBJ2-7	NA	TRBD2	TRBV27	CASSSRYGQARTSGETYEQYF	TGTGCCAGCAGCTCAAGGTACGGGCAGGCAAGGACTAGCGGGGAGACCTACGAGCAGTACTTC
TRBJ1-2	NA	TRBD1	TRBV4-2	CASSQDRDRAYYGYTF	TGTGCCAGCAGCCAAGATCGCGACAGGGCCTACTATGGCTACACCTTC
TRBJ2-1	NA	NA	TRBV5-1	CASSLVQGGNEQFF	TGCGCCAGCAGCTTGGTACAGGGTGGCAATGAGCAGTTCTTC
TRBJ2-3	NA	TRBD2	TRBV6-5	CASSYSTSGIPDTQYF	TGTGCCAGCAGTTACTCGACTAGCGGGATCCCAGATACGCAGTATTTT
TRBJ1-5	NA	TRBD1	TRBV27	CASSLGQGGNQPQHF	TGTGCCAGCAGTTTGGGACAGGGCGGCAATCAGCCCCAGCATTTT
TRBJ2-3	NA	TRBD2	TRBV4-2	CASSLTSGRDSDTQYF	TGTGCCAGCAGCCTGACTAGCGGGAGGGACTCAGATACGCAGTATTTT
TRBJ1-1	NA	NA	TRBV5-4	CASSFQQDTEAFF	TGTGCCAGCAGCTTTCAACAGGACACTGAAGCTTTCTTT
TRBJ1-2	NA	TRBD1	TRBV6-1	CASSATGTGRDLDGYTF	TGTGCCAGCAGTGCGACCGGGACAGGGAGGGATTTGGATGGCTACACCTTC
TRBJ2-1	NA	NA	TRBV12-2	CASRLAAGVKCNEQFF	TGTGCAAGTCGCTTAGCTGCGGGAGTAAAATGCAATGAGCAGTTCTTC
TRBJ2-1	NA	NA	TRBV7-2	CASARQSNNEQFF	TGTGCCAGTGCCAGACAGAGCAACAATGAGCAGTTCTTC
TRBJ1-1	NA	NA	TRBV7-2	CASSSQGWNTEAFF	TGTGCCAGCAGCTCACAGGGATGGAACACTGAAGCTTTCTTT
TRBJ1-5	NA	TRBD1	TRBV6-2/TRBV6-3	CASSSTSTGFSF	TGTGCCAGCAGTTCTACCTCGACAGGGTTCTCCTTT
TRBJ2-6	NA	NA	TRBV9	CASTTGYGGANVLTF	TGTGCCAGTACTACAGGGTATGGTGGGGCCAACGTCCTGACTTTC
TRBJ1-2	NA	TRBD1	TRBV15	CATSRGLTGRRYGYTF	TGTGCCACCAGCAGAGGTCTGACAGGGAGAAGGTATGGCTACACCTTC
TRBJ2-3	NA	TRBD1	TRBV19	CASSPGQGYTDTQYF	TGTGCCAGTAGTCCGGGACAGGGTTACACAGATACGCAGTATTTT
TRBJ2-3	once	TRBD2	TRBV7-2	CASREAGEDTQYF	TGTGCCAGCAGAGAGGCGGGGGAAGATACGCAGTATTTT
TRBJ1-5	NA	NA	TRBV10-3	CATGGGPQSNQPQHF	TGTGCCACGGGGGGGGGCCCCCAAAGCAATCAGCCCCAGCATTTT
TRBJ1-6	NA	NA	TRBV10-3	CAISEGAGLGSPLHF	TGTGCCATCAGTGAAGGAGCAGGGCTCGGATCACCCCTCCACTTT
TRBJ2-3	NA	TRBD2	TRBV4-3	CASSQETSGGSDTQYF	TGCGCCAGCAGCCAAGAGACTAGCGGGGGGTCAGATACGCAGTATTTT
TRBJ2-1	NA	NA	TRBV4-1	CASSPPAVLANNEQFF	TGCGCCAGCAGCCCTCCGGCAGTTCTAGCGAACAATGAGCAGTTCTTC
TRBJ1-2	NA	TRBD1	TRBV2	CAKWTGTMLGGYTF	TGTGCCAAATGGACAGGGACTATGTTAGGGGGCTACACCTTC
TRBJ2-5	NA	TRBD2	TRBV5-6	CASCLGLAKETQYF	TGTGCCAGCTGTCTGGGACTAGCGAAAGAGACCCAGTACTTC
TRBJ2-5	NA	TRBD2	TRBV5-1	CASSPGAGETQYF	TGCGCCAGCAGCCCGGGAGCGGGGGAGACCCAGTACTTC
TRBJ2-2	NA	TRBD1	TRBV15	CATRDRGRPGELFF	TGTGCCACCAGGGACAGGGGGCGCCCCGGGGAGCTGTTTTTT
TRBJ2-7	NA	TRBD1	TRBV11-2	CASSRDRGSPYEQYF	TGTGCCAGCAGCCGGGACAGGGGAAGCCCCTACGAGCAGTACTTC
TRBJ1-1	few	NA	TRBV12-5	CASGLGQGKNTEAFF	TGTGCTAGTGGTTTGGGGCAGGGGAAGAACACTGAAGCTTTCTTT
TRBJ2-5	few	NA	TRBV5-1	CASSKDSTQETQYF	TGCGCCAGCAGCAAGGACAGCACCCAAGAGACCCAGTACTTC
TRBJ2-7	NA	TRBD2	TRBV6-5	CASPSGRDYEQYF	TGTGCCAGTCCTAGCGGGAGGGATTACGAGCAGTACTTC
TRBJ2-6	NA	TRBD1	TRBV7-6	CASSLAGQGTGANVLTF	TGTGCCAGCAGCTTAGCAGGACAGGGTACTGGGGCCAACGTCCTGACTTTC
TRBJ1-5	NA	TRBD1	TRBV19	CATYGPTGSNQPQHF	TGTGCAACGTATGGCCCGACAGGGAGCAATCAGCCCCAGCATTTT